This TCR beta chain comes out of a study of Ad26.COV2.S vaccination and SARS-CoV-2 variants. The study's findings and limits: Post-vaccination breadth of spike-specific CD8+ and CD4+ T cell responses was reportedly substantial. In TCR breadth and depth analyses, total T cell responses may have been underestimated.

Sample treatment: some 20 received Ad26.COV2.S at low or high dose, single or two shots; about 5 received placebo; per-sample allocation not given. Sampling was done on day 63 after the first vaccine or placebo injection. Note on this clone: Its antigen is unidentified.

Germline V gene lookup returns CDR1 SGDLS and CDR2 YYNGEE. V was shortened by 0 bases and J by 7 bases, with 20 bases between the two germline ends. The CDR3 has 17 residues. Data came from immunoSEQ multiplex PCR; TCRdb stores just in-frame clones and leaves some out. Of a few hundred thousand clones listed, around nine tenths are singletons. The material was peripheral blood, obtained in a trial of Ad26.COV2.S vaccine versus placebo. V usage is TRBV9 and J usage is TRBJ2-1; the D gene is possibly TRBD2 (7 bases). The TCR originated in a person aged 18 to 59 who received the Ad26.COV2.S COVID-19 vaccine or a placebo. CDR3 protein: CASSVADETGGFNEQFF. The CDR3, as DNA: TGTGCCAGCAGCGTAGCTGATGAAACGGGGGGCTTTAATGAGCAGTTCTTC.